What follows describes a single T cell receptor beta chain. Its antigen is undetermined. Method: immunoSEQ multiplex PCR; TCRdb's copy keeps in-frame clones and lacks some. The table records approximately 590,000 clones, nearly 97% of them present only once. This sample stems from a study of shared clonotypes between healthy human individuals. Study-level results: Limited genetic and exposure-history diversity came from having few donors.

V was trimmed by 2 bases and J by 8 bases, leaving 10 bases between them. The CDR3 spans 14 residues. Germline CDR1 reads LNHDA; CDR2 reads SQIVND (reference sequence). Selected positively for CCR7 and CD45RO-negative, naive CD8 cells excluded terminally differentiated effector memory CD45RA+ cells. Nashville, Tennessee was home to all donors, each a Caucasian adult. This chain joins TRBV19 and TRBJ1-6; no reliable D call. The receptor was derived from a woman in her 30s in good health. Sequencing used naive CD8+ T cells sorted from blood. CDR3 sequence: CASSIPEWDSPLHF. The CDR3 nucleotides are TGTGCCAGTAGTATACCAGAATGGGATTCACCCCTCCACTTT.